The 9 T cell receptor beta chains in this list originate from one sample, sequenced in a study of T-cell memory formation after mild COVID-19. TCRdb fed the 5' RACE reads into MiXCR, producing one record per CDR3 protein. This sample has approximately 350,000 distinct CDR3 sequences, with 14% found just once. The sample was PBMCs or a T cell subset sorted from them (not recorded which). These receptors came from a man aged 18 to 29 who had mild COVID-19 (a few samples of this study predate the infection). Cell type and time point are not known.

This clonotype was detected many times. The J gene is TRBJ2-5, the V gene TRBV5-1, with TRBD2 identical over 13 bases. Germline V lookup: CDR1 SGHRS, CDR2 YFSETQ. The CDR3 covers 15 residues. Trimming at V came to 5 bases and at J to 5 bases, leaving 6 bases not matched to a gene. CDR3 DNA: TGCGCCAGCAGGCGGACTAGCGGGGGTTTTGAGACCCAGTACTTC. Protein sequence: CASRRTSGGFETQYF. Full variable domain (rest looked up from reference TRBV5-1 and TRBJ2-5): KAGVTQTPRYLIKTRGQQVTLSCSPISGHRSVSWYQQTPGQGLQFLFEYFSETQRNKGNFPGRFSGRQFSNSRSEMNVSTLELGDSALYLCASRRTSGGFETQYFGPGTRLLVL.

This clonotype has a handful of counts. The J gene is TRBJ2-7, the V gene TRBV12-3 or TRBV12-4, with TRBD1 matching over 7 bases. With 6 bases clipped from V and 2 bases from J, the junction kept 10 bases outside the gene matches. The CDR3 has 15 amino acids. CDR3 sequence (DNA): TGTGCCAGCAGGAGAGGGACAGATTCTCCCTACGAGCAGTACTTC. Translating gives CASRRGTDSPYEQYF.

A few counts support this clonotype. The CDR3 here is CASSPARLADGYTF. DNA for the CDR3: TGCGCCAGCAGCCCAGCTCGGCTGGCGGATGGCTACACCTTC. The V call is TRBV4-1, the J call TRBJ1-2; no definite D call. The CDR3 runs 14 residues. V shed 4 bases and J shed 6 bases, with 15 bases lying between them. Germline CDR1 reads MGHRA; CDR2 reads YSYEKL.

The chain recombines TRBV9 with TRBJ1-1; tentatively, D is TRBD1 (5 bases). CDR1 and CDR2 from the germline V gene are SGDLS and YYNGEE. The CDR3 loop spans 18 amino acids. V gave up 0 bases and J gave up 3 bases, with 21 bases separating them. This CDR3 is CASSVDSWTPDLDTEAFF. CDR3 in DNA: TGTGCCAGCAGCGTAGACTCTTGGACACCGGATTTGGACACTGAAGCTTTCTTT. The variable domain in full, with the rest retrieved from reference TRBV9 and TRBJ1-1, is DSGVTQTPKHLITATGQRVTLRCSPRSGDLSVYWYQQSLDQGLQFLIQYYNGEERAKGNILERFSAQQFPDLHSELNLSSLELGDSALYFCASSVDSWTPDLDTEAFFGQGTRLTVV.

The chain recombines TRBV27 with TRBJ1-1; 9 bases are shared with TRBD1. CDR3 length equals 12 residues. The V segment lost 6 bases and the J segment 11 bases; nucleotides outside the gene matches: 7. The V gene's germline CDR1 is MNHEY and CDR2 SMNVEV (reference sequence). DNA for the CDR3: TGTGCCAGCAGCATCGACAGGGGGAAGGCTTTCTTT. It yields the protein CASSIDRGKAFF.

The gene calls are TRBV7-9 and TRBJ2-3; possibly TRBD2 for D (5 bases). CDR1 is SEHNR, CDR2 FQNEAQ, per germline (reference sequence). V was cut by 6 bases and J by 1 base, with 17 bases left in between. The CDR3 contains 16 residues. The DNA of the CDR3 is TGTGCCAGCAGAAAGGGCCGGGGTTGGGGCACAGATACGCAGTATTTT. Its protein product is CASRKGRGWGTDTQYF. Full variable domain (remainder filled in from reference TRBV7-9 and TRBJ2-3): DTGVSQNPRHKITKRGQNVTFRCDPISEHNRLYWYRQTLGQGPEFLTYFQNEAQLEKSRLLSDRFSAERPKGSFSTLEIQRTEQGDSAMYLCASRKGRGWGTDTQYFGPGTRLTVL.

This clonotype was seen only a few times. The chain has TRBV5-1 and TRBJ2-2; D gene ambiguous. Trimming pared 0 bases from V and 2 bases from J, leaving 8 bases between. Germline V gives CDR1 SGHRS, CDR2 YFSETQ. The CDR3 is made up of 15 amino acids. CDR3 residues: CASSLDGPNTGELFF. CDR3 bases: TGCGCCAGCAGCTTGGACGGACCTAACACCGGGGAGCTGTTTTTT.

In its sample, this clonotype was seen a few times. The rearrangement joins TRBV7-9 to TRBJ2-6; D is unclear. Germline V CDR1 and CDR2: SEHNR, FQNEAQ (reference sequence). This CDR3 is 16 amino acids long. V lost 8 bases and J 4 bases, leaving 18 bases between the germline ends. DNA of the CDR3: TGTGCCAGCGGCAGTGACCCCCCGGCCGGGGCCAACGTCCTGACTTTC. This gives the protein CASGSDPPAGANVLTF.

The chain combines TRBV7-2 with TRBJ1-6; the D gene is possibly TRBD1 (5 bases). This CDR3 has 15 residues. CDR1 is SGHTA and CDR2 is FQGNSA in the germline V gene. Trimming cost V 5 bases and J 6 bases, with 14 bases left between them. The CDR3 DNA is TGTGCCAGCAGCCCGAGGGACCGCGGTAATTCACCCCTCCACTTT. The encoded protein is CASSPRDRGNSPLHF. The entire variable domain, with the rest obtained from reference TRBV7-2 and TRBJ1-6, is as follows: GAGVSQSPSNKVTEKGKDVELRCDPISGHTALYWYRQSLGQGLEFLIYFQGNSAPDKSGLPSDRFSAERTGGSVSTLTIQRTQQEDSAVYLCASSPRDRGNSPLHFGNGTRLTVT.